This record concerns one T cell receptor (beta chain) sequence. This specimen comes from a study of blood T cell repertoires in COVID-19. The V gene lost 5 bases and the J gene lost 9 bases, with 17 bases spanning the gap. CDR1 is MNHNY and CDR2 is SVGAGI in the germline V gene (reference sequence). The CDR3 totals 14 residues. Sequenced by immunoSEQ multiplex PCR; TCRdb stores in-frame clones only, minus some. The table includes just under 350,000 clones, around nine tenths detected once. The V gene is TRBV6-6, the J gene TRBJ1-5; D possibly corresponds to TRBD1 (5 bases). The clonotype originates from a woman between 70 and 85 years old with COVID-19, enrolled during active disease. The sequenced material came from peripheral blood. The CDR3 DNA sequence: TGTGCCAGCAGTCCTGACAGTGCCGAATTGCCCCAGCATTTT. Its protein product is CASSPDSAELPQHF.